A few counts support the clone carrying this T cell receptor (beta chain). The source of the sample is a study of blood T cells in healthy people across ages. The CDR3 totals 15 residues. Germline CDR1 SGHTA, CDR2 FQGNSA. Using a J-beta primer mix together with a sample-barcoded 5' primer, a second PCR was run for about 7 to 12 cycles. With 12 random nucleotides, a template-switch adaptor tagged each individual cDNA molecule. Each sample provided no less than 2.5 million CDR3-containing paired-end reads. TCRdb re-derived calls from the 5' RACE reads in MiXCR, one entry per CDR3 protein. The profile shows roughly 2 million distinct CDR3 sequences, approximately 50% of them singletons.

The rearrangement uses TRBV7-2 and TRBJ2-5; 9 bases align to TRBD1. The end of the DNA is better explained by TRBJ2-7, so the J call may be wrong. The TCR comes from a woman in her forties in good health. Sequenced input: blood. The CDR3: CASSSITGTGSEQYF. The CDR3 DNA follows: TGTGCCAGCAGCTCCATTACCGGGACAGGGTCCGAGCAGTACTTC.